This TCR beta chain was recorded in a study of CD8+CD57+ T cells in acquired aplastic anemia. On the study more broadly: Average DNA yield from sorted CD4+ and CD8+ cells was around 3 ug.

Using genomic DNA as the template, TCR beta VDJ and CDR3 profiling was carried out. One entry per CDR3 protein, called by TCRdb with MiXCR from the reads. Among under 250,000 distinct CDR3 sequences listed, 65% were seen once. With regard to this clonotype: Its antigen is unidentified.

Trimming cost V 0 bases and J 6 bases, with 18 bases left between them. The germline V gene has CDR1 LNHDA and CDR2 SQIVND (reference sequence). CDR3 length: 17 amino acids. The study's findings and limits: The same twenty-nine CD8+ CDR3 sequences occurred in patients and in controls.

CD8+CD57+ cell expansion, shown by flow cytometry, had occurred in the patients selected for sequencing. Patients were treatment-naive when blood was sampled. The receptor was derived from a human donor with aplastic anemia. Material: sorted CD4+, CD8+, or CD8+CD57+ T cells (not recorded which) from PBMCs. The chain carries TRBV19 and TRBJ2-1; perhaps TRBD2 as D (6 bases). DNA of the CDR3: TGTGCCAGTAGTATAGATCGGGGACTCCAGGCGGTCAATGAGCAGTTCTTC. Translation gives CASSIDRGLQAVNEQFF.